This T cell receptor (beta chain) was recorded in a study of cytomegalovirus exposure and HLA in healthy donors. In the case of this clone: Its antigen is still unknown.

Study outcomes and limitations: An analysis that was carried out later associated some 17,000 TCR beta sequences with HLA alleles at 0.05 false discovery rate. Certain sequence variants were highly shared and formed a cluster, and this cluster was likely a sequencing artifact.

V lost 0 bases to trimming and J lost 0 bases, with 14 bases between them. This CDR3 is built from 17 residues. Germline loops: CDR1 MNHEY, CDR2 SMNVEV (reference sequence). In the PCR, 60 Vbeta and 13 Jbeta primers were used. Clones were read by immunoSEQ multiplex PCR, and TCRdb kept only the in-frame ones, dropping some. The table lists over 75,000 clones, roughly 86% of them singletons. J is TRBJ1-1 and V is TRBV27, with D possibly TRBD1 on 6 matching bases. The sample consisted of PBMCs. The TCR originated in a man aged 25 to 40 in good health and CMV-seropositive. The CDR3 is CASSLSAQGIMNTEAFF. Written as DNA, the CDR3 is TGTGCCAGCAGTTTATCGGCCCAGGGGATCATGAACACTGAAGCTTTCTTT.